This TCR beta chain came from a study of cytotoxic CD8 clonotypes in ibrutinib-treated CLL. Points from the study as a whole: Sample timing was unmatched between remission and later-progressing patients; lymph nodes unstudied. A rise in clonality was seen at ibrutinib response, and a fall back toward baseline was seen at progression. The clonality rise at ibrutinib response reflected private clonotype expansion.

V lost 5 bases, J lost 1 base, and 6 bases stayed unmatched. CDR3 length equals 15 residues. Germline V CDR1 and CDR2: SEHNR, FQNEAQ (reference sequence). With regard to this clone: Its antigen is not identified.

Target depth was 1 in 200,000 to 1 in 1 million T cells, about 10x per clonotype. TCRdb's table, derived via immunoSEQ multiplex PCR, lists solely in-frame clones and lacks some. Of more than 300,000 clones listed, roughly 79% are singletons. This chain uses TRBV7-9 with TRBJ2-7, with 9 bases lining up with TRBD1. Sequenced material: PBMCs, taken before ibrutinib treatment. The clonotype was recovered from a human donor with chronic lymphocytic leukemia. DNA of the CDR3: TGTGCCAGCAGCCCGGGGACAGGGAGGTCCTACGAGCAGTACTTC. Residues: CASSPGTGRSYEQYF.